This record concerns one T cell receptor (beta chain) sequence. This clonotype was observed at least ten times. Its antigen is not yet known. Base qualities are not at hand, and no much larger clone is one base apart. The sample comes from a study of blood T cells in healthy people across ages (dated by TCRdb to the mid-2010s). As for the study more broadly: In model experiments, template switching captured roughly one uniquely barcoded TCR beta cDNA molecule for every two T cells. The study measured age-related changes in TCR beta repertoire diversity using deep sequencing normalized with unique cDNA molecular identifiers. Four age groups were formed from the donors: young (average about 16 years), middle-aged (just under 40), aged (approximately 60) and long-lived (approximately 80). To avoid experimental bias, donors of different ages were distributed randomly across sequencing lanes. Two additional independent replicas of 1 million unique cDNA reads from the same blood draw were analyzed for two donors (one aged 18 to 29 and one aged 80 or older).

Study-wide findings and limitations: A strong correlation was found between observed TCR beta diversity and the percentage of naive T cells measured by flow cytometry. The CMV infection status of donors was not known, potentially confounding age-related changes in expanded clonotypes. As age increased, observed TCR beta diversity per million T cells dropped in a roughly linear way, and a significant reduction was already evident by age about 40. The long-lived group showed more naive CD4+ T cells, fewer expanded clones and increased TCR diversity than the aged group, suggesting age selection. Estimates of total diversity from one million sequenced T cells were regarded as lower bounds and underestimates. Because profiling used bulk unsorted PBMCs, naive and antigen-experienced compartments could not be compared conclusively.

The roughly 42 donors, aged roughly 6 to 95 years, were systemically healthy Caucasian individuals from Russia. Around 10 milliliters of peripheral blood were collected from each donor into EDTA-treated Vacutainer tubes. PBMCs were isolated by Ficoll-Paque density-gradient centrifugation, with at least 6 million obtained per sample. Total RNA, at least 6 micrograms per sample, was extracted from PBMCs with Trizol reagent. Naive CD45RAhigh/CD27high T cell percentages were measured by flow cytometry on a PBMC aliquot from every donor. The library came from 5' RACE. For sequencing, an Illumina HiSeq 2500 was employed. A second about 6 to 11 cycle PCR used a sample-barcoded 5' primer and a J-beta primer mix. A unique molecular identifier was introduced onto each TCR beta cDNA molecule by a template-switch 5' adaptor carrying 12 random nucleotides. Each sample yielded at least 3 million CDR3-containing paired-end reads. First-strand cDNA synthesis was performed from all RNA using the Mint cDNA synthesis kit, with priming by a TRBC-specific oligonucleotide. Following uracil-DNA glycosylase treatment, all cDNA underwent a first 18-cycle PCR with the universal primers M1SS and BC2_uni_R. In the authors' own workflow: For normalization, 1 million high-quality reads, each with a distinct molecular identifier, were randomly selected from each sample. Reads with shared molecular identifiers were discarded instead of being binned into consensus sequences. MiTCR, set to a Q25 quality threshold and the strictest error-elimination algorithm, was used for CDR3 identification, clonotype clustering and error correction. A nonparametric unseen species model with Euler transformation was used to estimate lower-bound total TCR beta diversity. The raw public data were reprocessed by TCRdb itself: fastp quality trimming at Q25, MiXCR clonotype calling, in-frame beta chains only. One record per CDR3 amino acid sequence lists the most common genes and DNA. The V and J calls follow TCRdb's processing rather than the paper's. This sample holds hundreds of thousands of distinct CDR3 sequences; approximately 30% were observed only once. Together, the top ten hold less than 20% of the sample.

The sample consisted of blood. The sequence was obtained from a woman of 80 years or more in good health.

The CDR3 reads CASSLGQGRETQYF. The bases are TGTGCCAGCAGCTTAGGACAGGGGAGAGAGACCCAGTACTTC. The chain couples TRBV11-3 to TRBJ2-5; TRBD1 fits 8 bases in the junction. From its cysteine to its phenylalanine, the CDR3 spans 14 amino acids. Solely the CDR3 DNA is kept, with 42 bases framed from the first base. From the germline V gene, CDR1 is SGHNT and CDR2 is YENEEA. V ends up 1 base short and J 4 bases short, with an unmatched junction base count of 2.